This T cell receptor (beta chain) was identified in a study of early T cells in non-severe SARS-CoV-2 infection. Study-level background: The sequenced material was bulk RNA from unsorted whole blood, and its chains were unpaired.

Notes on the study in general: VDJdb-based matching was biased toward anti-spike CD8 responses and missed private and CD4 specificities.

Researchers attached unique molecular identifiers to individual cDNA molecules. TCRdb re-derived calls from the 5' RACE reads in MiXCR, one entry per CDR3 protein. Of 40,000 to 55,000 distinct CDR3 sequences in the sample, 10% to 15% are singletons; the top ten hold roughly 16%. Germline CDR1 reads SEHNR; CDR2 reads FQNEAQ (reference sequence). This CDR3 comprises 13 residues. J gave up 2 bases and V 5 bases, and 3 bases lay outside the gene matches. This clonotype was counted between two and nine times. Its antigen is undetermined. Sequencing was performed on whole blood. The chain combines TRBV7-9 with TRBJ2-7, with 7 bases aligning to TRBD2. The origin of this receptor is an adult who was a healthcare worker with PCR-confirmed SARS-CoV-2 infection or an uninfected control (not recorded which). The CDR3 DNA is TGTGCCAGCAGCGTGGGAGGGACCTACGAGCAGTACTTC. Its protein is CASSVGGTYEQYF.